The 21 T cell receptor beta chains listed next were all sequenced from one sample in a study of spatial heterogeneity in lung cancer. TCRdb ran MiXCR on the 5' RACE reads and lists one entry per CDR3 protein. The sample carries about 36,000 distinct CDR3 sequences, around 6.9% recorded once. Time point described: blood at routine non-recurrence follow-up after resection. This sample comprised PBMCs, obtained at follow-up. All receptors come from a male donor with early-stage non-small cell lung cancer.

This clonotype was found many times. V and J are TRBV11-1 and TRBJ2-3; TRBD1 matches at 9 bases. Germline trimming cut 5 bases from V and 0 bases from J; bases unmatched to any gene: 6. Germline V gene sequence: CDR1 SGHAT, CDR2 FQDESV (reference sequence). The CDR3 length is 16 residues. Here the CDR3 DNA reads TGTGCCAGCAGCCCAGGGACAGGGCTAAGCACAGATACGCAGTATTTT. It is translated as CASSPGTGLSTDTQYF.

At least ten counts were recorded for this clonotype. This chain joins TRBV7-8 and TRBJ2-5; possibly TRBD1 or TRBD2 for D (6 bases each). V was cut by 5 bases and J by 9 bases, with 19 bases left in between. The CDR3 loop spans 14 amino acids. Germline CDR1 reads SGHVS; CDR2 reads FQNEAQ. The DNA of the CDR3 is TGTGCCAGCAGCCCCGGAGGGGGGCTCGGGGCCCAGTACTTC. The encoded protein is CASSPGGGLGAQYF.

This clonotype was counted ten times or more. This rearrangement joins TRBV6-2 or TRBV6-3 to TRBJ1-6, with D perhaps TRBD1 (6 bases). Trimming removed 0 bases from V and 0 bases from J, with 12 bases in between. Per the germline V gene, CDR1 is MNHEY and CDR2 is SVGEGT. The CDR3 sequence is 18 residues long. In DNA, the CDR3 is TGTGCCAGCAGTTACTCGACGGACAGAAGCTCCTATAATTCACCCCTCCACTTT. This translates into CASSYSTDRSSYNSPLHF.

This clonotype was seen a handful of times. This sequence joins TRBV19 and TRBJ2-7, with 9 bases fitting TRBD1. V shed 5 bases, J shed 5 bases, and the junction held 10 bases outside the gene matches. The CDR3 consists of 15 residues. Germline values: CDR1 LNHDA, CDR2 SQIVND (reference sequence). CDR3 coding DNA: TGTGCCAGTAGTTGGGCCGGGACAGGGTCCGACGAGCAGTACTTC. Its translation is CASSWAGTGSDEQYF.

This clonotype was seen more than once but under ten times. V gene TRBV12-3 or TRBV12-4 combines with J gene TRBJ2-2; the match to TRBD1 covers 9 bases. V lost 4 bases and J lost 0; bases outside the gene matches: 6. The CDR3 has 17 amino acids. The CDR3 sequence is CASSSHWTGANTGELFF. CDR3 bases: TGTGCCAGCAGTTCCCACTGGACAGGGGCGAACACCGGGGAGCTGTTTTTT.

This clonotype was observed many times. The V call is TRBV18, the J call TRBJ2-3; 7 bases align to TRBD2. Germline lookup yields CDR1 KGHSH and CDR2 LQKENI. The CDR3 consists of 14 residues. V shed 10 bases and J 0 bases; nucleotides not matched to a gene: 7. The CDR3 DNA follows: TGTGCCACCCGTCCGGGAGGAAGCACAGATACGCAGTATTTT. Residues: CATRPGGSTDTQYF.

The V gene is TRBV5-1, the J gene TRBJ2-1; D gene ambiguous. Germline V gene sequence: CDR1 SGHRS, CDR2 YFSETQ. The CDR3 spans 15 residues. Deletions cut 0 bases from V and 0 bases from J, with 7 bases between. In DNA form, the CDR3 reads TGCGCCAGCAGCTTGGAGGGAATCTCCTACAATGAGCAGTTCTTC. Its translation: CASSLEGISYNEQFF. Filled out from reference TRBV5-1 and TRBJ2-1, the complete variable domain reads KAGVTQTPRYLIKTRGQQVTLSCSPISGHRSVSWYQQTPGQGLQFLFEYFSETQRNKGNFPGRFSGRQFSNSRSEMNVSTLELGDSALYLCASSLEGISYNEQFFGPGTRLTVL.

In this sample, this clonotype turned up many times. CDR3 nucleotides: TGCGCCAGCAGCTTAGGCGGCTCCAGGTACAATGAGCAGTTCTTC. Its protein product is CASSLGGSRYNEQFF. The chain combines TRBV5-1 with TRBJ2-1; D remains ambiguous. The germline gives CDR1 SGHRS, CDR2 YFSETQ. Trimming stripped 2 bases from V and 4 bases from J, with 13 bases between. The CDR3 length is 15 residues.

This clonotype occurred a few times. This chain uses TRBV6-2 or TRBV6-3 with TRBJ1-1, with D unclear. Germline V gene lookup returns CDR1 MNHEY and CDR2 SVGEGT. V lost 0 bases and J lost 7, with 15 bases in between. This CDR3 is built from 15 residues. The CDR3 DNA is TGTGCCAGCAGTTACTCCACGGTGTTTAGGGATGAAGCTTTCTTT. Residues: CASSYSTVFRDEAFF.

This clonotype was seen ten or more times. The chain is built from TRBV5-4 and TRBJ2-7; a weak D match, TRBD1 (6 bases). The length of the CDR3 is 16 residues. CDR1 is SGHNT, CDR2 YYREEE, per germline (reference sequence). The ends were cut back, 2 bases at V and 6 bases at J, with 21 bases in the middle. The CDR3 spells CASSFPDQGISGEQYF. The CDR3 DNA reads TGTGCCAGCAGCTTTCCGGACCAGGGGATTTCGGGCGAGCAGTACTTC. Full variable domain (missing parts from reference TRBV5-4 and TRBJ2-7): ETGVTQSPTHLIKTRGQQVTLRCSSQSGHNTVSWYQQALGQGPQFIFQYYREEENGRGNFPPRFSGLQFPNYSSELNVNALELDDSALYLCASSFPDQGISGEQYFGPGTRLTVT.

This clonotype was picked up a small number of times. This chain uses TRBV19 with TRBJ2-3; D is unresolved. The V and J ends lost 3 bases and 3 bases respectively, with 7 bases between them. The CDR3 covers 13 residues. Germline CDR1 reads LNHDA; CDR2 reads SQIVND (reference sequence). CDR3 sequence: CASSIVETDTQYF. CDR3 nucleotides: TGTGCCAGTAGTATTGTAGAAACAGATACGCAGTATTTT.

On this clonotype: A much bigger clone sits one base away, suggesting this may be a read error. This chain's CDR3 is CSAPETYNEQFF. The CDR3 region has the DNA TGCAGTGCCCCGGAAACGTACAATGAGCAGTTCTTC. This chain links TRBV20-1 with TRBJ2-1, with D unresolved. V was trimmed by 6 bases and J by 4 bases, leaving 10 bases between them. Germline V lookup: CDR1 DFQATT, CDR2 SNEGSKA (reference sequence). The CDR3 runs 12 residues.

This clonotype was found many times. The CDR3 DNA sequence: TGTGCCAGCAGCCAAGATTTAATTATGGCTAAAGGGGGCGGGGAGCTGTTTTTT. Its translation: CASSQDLIMAKGGGELFF. The rearrangement joins TRBV4-2 to TRBJ2-2, with D perhaps matching TRBD1 (6 bases). Trimming took 0 bases from V and 7 from J, leaving 21 bases between them. CDR1 is LGHNA and CDR2 is YNFKEQ in the germline V gene. This CDR3 has 18 residues.

This clonotype was observed many times. In DNA, the CDR3 is TGTGCCAGCAGCTTCGGAGGGGGCCGAGGAGAGACCCAGTACTTC. It translates to CASSFGGGRGETQYF. The chain uses TRBV7-9 and TRBJ2-5; tentatively, D is TRBD1 (7 bases). This CDR3 has 15 amino acids. The V gene's germline CDR1 is SEHNR and CDR2 FQNEAQ (reference sequence). With 3 bases removed from V and 4 bases from J, the gap between germline ends came to 15 bases.

This clonotype was seen a few times. Germline and junction disagree at one end, which may indicate a read error. The rearrangement uses TRBV2 and TRBJ2-5; maybe TRBD1 (5 bases). The length of the CDR3 is 12 residues. CDR1 and CDR2 (germline): SNHLY, FYNNEI. This CDR3 reads CVSIGAQETQYF. The CDR3, as DNA: TGTGTCAGCATTGGGGCCCAAGAGACCCAGTACTTC. Filled out from reference TRBV2 and TRBJ2-5, the complete variable domain reads EPEVTQTPSHQVTQMGQEVILRCVPISNHLYFYWYRQILGQKVEFLVSFYNNEISEKSEIFDDQFSVERPDGSNFTLKIRSTKLEDSAMYFCVSIGAQETQYFGPGTRLLVL.

At least ten counts were recorded for this clonotype. The rearrangement links TRBV27 to TRBJ2-3, with 7 bases that match TRBD2. V shed 5 bases and J 2 bases; nucleotides not matched to a gene: 4. The CDR3 has 14 amino acids. Germline V gene sequence: CDR1 MNHEY, CDR2 SMNVEV (reference sequence). CDR3 sequence (DNA): TGTGCCAGCAGTCGACTAGCCCCCACAGATACGCAGTATTTT. It yields the protein CASSRLAPTDTQYF.

The table lists this clonotype with many counts. J is TRBJ2-3 and V is TRBV19; 10 nucleotides line up with TRBD1. Germline assignment: CDR1 LNHDA and CDR2 SQIVND (reference sequence). The CDR3 length is 13 residues. The trim removed 8 bases at V and 4 bases at J, leaving 3 bases unmatched. The CDR3 spells CASGGQGSDTQYF. The CDR3 DNA follows: TGTGCCAGTGGGGGACAGGGGTCAGATACGCAGTATTTT.

This clonotype occurred many times. This sequence joins TRBV7-9 and TRBJ2-2; D might be TRBD1 or TRBD2, each matching 5 bases. This CDR3 has 15 residues. V shed 5 bases and J shed 2 bases, with 12 bases lying between them. The germline CDR1 and CDR2 sequences are SEHNR and FQNEAQ (reference sequence). CDR3 coding DNA: TGTGCCAGCAGCCCGGCAGGGAGAAACACCGGGGAGCTGTTTTTT. Translation: CASSPAGRNTGELFF. The whole variable domain, remainder taken from reference TRBV7-9 and TRBJ2-2, is DTGVSQNPRHKITKRGQNVTFRCDPISEHNRLYWYRQTLGQGPEFLTYFQNEAQLEKSRLLSDRFSAERPKGSFSTLEIQRTEQGDSAMYLCASSPAGRNTGELFFGEGSRLTVL.

This clonotype was seen ten or more times. The chain has TRBV5-4 and TRBJ1-4, with 7 nucleotides matching TRBD1. The CDR3 runs to 15 residues. J gave up 8 bases and V 3 bases, and 10 bases lay outside the gene matches. Per germline, CDR1 SGHNT and CDR2 YYREEE (reference sequence). CDR3: CASSSTDRAGEKLFF. The CDR3 DNA sequence: TGTGCCAGCAGCTCCACAGACAGGGCTGGAGAAAAACTGTTTTTT.

The chain employs TRBV11-2 and TRBJ2-3, with TRBD1 as a possible D gene (6 bases). The germline V gene has CDR1 SGHAT and CDR2 FQNNGV. This CDR3 contains 14 residues. The V gene lost 4 bases and the J gene lost 4 bases, with 12 bases spanning the gap. Here the CDR3 reads CASSSLGASDTQYF. The CDR3 region has the DNA TGTGCCAGCAGCTCGCTGGGGGCTTCAGATACGCAGTATTTT.

Of note for this clonotype: At one of its ends the junction is not consistent with the germline gene, which may arise from a read error. The V call is TRBV2, the J call TRBJ2-1; D perhaps matches TRBD1 (6 bases). Germline-derived CDR1 and CDR2 are SNHLY and FYNNEI. The CDR3 contains 14 residues. The CDR3 coding sequence is TGTGTCAGCAAGGCCGGGACACACTACAATGAGCAGTTCTTC. Its translation: CVSKAGTHYNEQFF.